This TCR beta chain came from a study of T cell responses to AZD1222 COVID-19 vaccine. TCRdb keeps only in-frame clones here, not all; method: immunoSEQ multiplex PCR. The profile shows fewer than 200,000 clones, roughly 89% of them singletons. There are 17 residues in the CDR3. J lost 7 bases, V lost 4 bases, and 9 bases had no gene match. Germline V gene lookup returns CDR1 LGHDT and CDR2 YNNKEL (reference sequence). The sample in question was peripheral blood, obtained 28 days after the second AZD1222 dose. The V gene is TRBV3-1 (or the pseudogene TRBV3-2), the J gene TRBJ2-2, with TRBD2 identical over 13 bases. This clonotype was obtained from an adult who received the AZD1222 COVID-19 vaccine. In nucleotides, the CDR3 is TGTGCCAGCAGCCGCGGTACTAGCGGGGGGGCCATCGGGGAGCTGTTTTTT. Encoded protein: CASSRGTSGGAIGELFF.